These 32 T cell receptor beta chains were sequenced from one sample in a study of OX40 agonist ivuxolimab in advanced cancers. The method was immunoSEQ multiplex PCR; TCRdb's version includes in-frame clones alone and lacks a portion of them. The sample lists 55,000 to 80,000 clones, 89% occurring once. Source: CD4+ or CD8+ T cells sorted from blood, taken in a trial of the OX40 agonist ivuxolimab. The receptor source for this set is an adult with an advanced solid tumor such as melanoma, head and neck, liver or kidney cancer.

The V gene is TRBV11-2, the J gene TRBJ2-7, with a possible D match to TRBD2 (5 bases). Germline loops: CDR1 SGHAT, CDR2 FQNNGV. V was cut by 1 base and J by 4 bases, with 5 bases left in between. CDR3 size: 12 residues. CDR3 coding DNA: TGTGCCAGCAGCTTAGGGAGGTACGAGCAGTACTTC. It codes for CASSLGRYEQYF.

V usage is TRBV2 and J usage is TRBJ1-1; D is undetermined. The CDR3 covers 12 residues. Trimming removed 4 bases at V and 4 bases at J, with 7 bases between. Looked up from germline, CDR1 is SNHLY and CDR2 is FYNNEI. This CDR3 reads CASSGLVTEAFF. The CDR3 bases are TGTGCCAGCAGTGGGTTAGTCACTGAAGCTTTCTTT.

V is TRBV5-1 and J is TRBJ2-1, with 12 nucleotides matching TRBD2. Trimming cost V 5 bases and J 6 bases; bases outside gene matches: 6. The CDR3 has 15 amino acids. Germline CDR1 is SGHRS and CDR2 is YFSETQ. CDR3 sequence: CASRSTSGRTNEQFF. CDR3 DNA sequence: TGCGCCAGCAGATCAACTAGCGGGAGGACCAATGAGCAGTTCTTC.

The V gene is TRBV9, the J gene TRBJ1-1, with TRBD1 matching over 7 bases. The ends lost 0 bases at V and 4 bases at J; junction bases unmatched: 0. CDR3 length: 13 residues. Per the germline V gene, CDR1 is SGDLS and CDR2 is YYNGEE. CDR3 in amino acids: CASSVGDSTEAFF. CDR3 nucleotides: TGTGCCAGCAGCGTAGGGGACAGCACTGAAGCTTTCTTT.

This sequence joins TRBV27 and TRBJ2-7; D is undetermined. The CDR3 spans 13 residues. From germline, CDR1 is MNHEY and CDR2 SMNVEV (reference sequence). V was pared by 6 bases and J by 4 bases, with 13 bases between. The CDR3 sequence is CASRPGRSYEQYF. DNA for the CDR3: TGTGCCAGCAGACCTGGACGGTCTTACGAGCAGTACTTC.

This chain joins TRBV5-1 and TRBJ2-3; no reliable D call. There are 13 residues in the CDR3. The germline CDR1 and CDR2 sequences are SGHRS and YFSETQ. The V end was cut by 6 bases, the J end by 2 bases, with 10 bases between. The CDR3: CASTIDNTDTQYF. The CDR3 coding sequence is TGCGCCAGCACTATAGACAACACAGATACGCAGTATTTT. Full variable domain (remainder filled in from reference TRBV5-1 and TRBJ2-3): KAGVTQTPRYLIKTRGQQVTLSCSPISGHRSVSWYQQTPGQGLQFLFEYFSETQRNKGNFPGRFSGRQFSNSRSEMNVSTLELGDSALYLCASTIDNTDTQYFGPGTRLTVL.

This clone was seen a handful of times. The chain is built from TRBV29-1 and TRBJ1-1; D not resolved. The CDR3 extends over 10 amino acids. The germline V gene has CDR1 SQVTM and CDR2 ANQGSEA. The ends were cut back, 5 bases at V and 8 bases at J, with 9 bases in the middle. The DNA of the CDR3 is TGCAGCGTTCTGGTGAGGGAAGCTTTCTTT. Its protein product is CSVLVREAFF.

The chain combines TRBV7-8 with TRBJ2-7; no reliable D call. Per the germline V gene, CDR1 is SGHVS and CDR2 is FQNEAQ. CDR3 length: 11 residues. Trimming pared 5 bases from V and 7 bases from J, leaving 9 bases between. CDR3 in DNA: TGTGCCAGCAGCGAAGGGAATGAGCAGTACTTC. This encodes CASSEGNEQYF.

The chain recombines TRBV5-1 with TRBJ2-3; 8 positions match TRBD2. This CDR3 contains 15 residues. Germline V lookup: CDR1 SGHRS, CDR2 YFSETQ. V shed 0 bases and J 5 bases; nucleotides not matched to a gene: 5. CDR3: CASSLGGLEGDTQYF. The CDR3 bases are TGCGCCAGCAGCTTGGGGGGACTAGAGGGAGATACGCAGTATTTT.

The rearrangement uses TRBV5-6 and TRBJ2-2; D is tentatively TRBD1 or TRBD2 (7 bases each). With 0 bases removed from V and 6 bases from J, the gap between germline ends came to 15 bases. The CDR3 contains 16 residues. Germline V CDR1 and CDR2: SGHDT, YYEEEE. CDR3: CASSLELAGGAGELFF. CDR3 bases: TGTGCCAGCAGCTTGGAGTTGGCAGGGGGGGCCGGGGAGCTGTTTTTT.

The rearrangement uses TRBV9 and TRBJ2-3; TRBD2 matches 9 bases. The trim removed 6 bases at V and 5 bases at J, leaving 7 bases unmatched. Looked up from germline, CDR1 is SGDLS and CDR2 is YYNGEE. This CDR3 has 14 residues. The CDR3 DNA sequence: TGTGCCAGCACCCGCGGGAGGGCTGGAGATACGCAGTATTTT. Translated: CASTRGRAGDTQYF.

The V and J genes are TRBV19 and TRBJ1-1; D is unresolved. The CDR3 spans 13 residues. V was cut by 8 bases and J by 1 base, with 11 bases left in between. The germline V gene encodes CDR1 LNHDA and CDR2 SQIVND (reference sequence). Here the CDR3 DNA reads TGTGCCAGTTCCCCTTCCCCGAACACTGAAGCTTTCTTT. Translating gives CASSPSPNTEAFF.

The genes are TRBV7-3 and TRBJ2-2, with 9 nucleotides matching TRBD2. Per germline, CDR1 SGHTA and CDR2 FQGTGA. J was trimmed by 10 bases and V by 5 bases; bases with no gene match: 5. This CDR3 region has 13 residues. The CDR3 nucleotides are TGTGCCAGCAGCACAGCGGGGGGTTTGGAGCTGTTTTTT. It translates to CASSTAGGLELFF.

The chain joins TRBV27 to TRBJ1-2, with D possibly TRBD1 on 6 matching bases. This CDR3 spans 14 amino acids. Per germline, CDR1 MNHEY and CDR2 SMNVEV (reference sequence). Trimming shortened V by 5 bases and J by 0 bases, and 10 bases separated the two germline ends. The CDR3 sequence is CASSPRGANYGYTF. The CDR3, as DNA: TGTGCCAGCAGTCCTAGGGGGGCTAACTATGGCTACACCTTC.

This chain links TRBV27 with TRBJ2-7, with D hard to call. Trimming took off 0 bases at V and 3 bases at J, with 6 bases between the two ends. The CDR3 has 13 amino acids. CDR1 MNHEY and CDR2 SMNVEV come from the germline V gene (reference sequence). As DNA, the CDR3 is TGTGCCAGCAGTTTATCAGGGTACTACGAGCAGTACTTC. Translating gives CASSLSGYYEQYF.

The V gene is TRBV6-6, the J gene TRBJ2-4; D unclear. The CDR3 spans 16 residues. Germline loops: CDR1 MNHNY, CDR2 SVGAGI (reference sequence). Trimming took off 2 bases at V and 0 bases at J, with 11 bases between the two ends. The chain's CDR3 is CASSYHSLQAKNIQYF. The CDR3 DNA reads TGTGCCAGCAGTTACCACAGCCTACAAGCCAAAAACATTCAGTACTTC.

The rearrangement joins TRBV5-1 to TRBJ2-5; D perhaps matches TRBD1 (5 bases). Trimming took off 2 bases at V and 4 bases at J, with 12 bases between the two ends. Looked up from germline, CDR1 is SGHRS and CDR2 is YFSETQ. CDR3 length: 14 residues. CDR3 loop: CASSFTGLGETQYF. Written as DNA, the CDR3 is TGCGCCAGCAGCTTTACAGGCCTGGGAGAGACCCAGTACTTC. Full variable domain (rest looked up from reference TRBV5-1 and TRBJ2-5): KAGVTQTPRYLIKTRGQQVTLSCSPISGHRSVSWYQQTPGQGLQFLFEYFSETQRNKGNFPGRFSGRQFSNSRSEMNVSTLELGDSALYLCASSFTGLGETQYFGPGTRLLVL.

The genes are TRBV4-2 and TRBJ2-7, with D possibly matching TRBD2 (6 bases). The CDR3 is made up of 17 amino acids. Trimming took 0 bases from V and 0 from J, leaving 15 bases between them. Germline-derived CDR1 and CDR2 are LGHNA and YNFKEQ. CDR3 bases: TGTGCCAGCAGCCAAGAGCCTACGGGACTGCTCTCCTACGAGCAGTACTTC. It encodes CASSQEPTGLLSYEQYF.

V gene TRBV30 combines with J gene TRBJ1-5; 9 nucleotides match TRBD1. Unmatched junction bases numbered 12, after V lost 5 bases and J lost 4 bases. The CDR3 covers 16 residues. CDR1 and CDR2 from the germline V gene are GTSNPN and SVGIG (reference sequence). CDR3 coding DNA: TGTGCCTGGGCTCCCGGGACAGGGAGAGAGAATCAGCCCCAGCATTTT. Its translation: CAWAPGTGRENQPQHF.

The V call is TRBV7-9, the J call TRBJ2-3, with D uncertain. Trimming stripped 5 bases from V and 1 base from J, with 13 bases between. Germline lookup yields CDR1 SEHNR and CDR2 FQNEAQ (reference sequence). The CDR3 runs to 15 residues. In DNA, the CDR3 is TGTGCCAGCAGCCCCCCCTCAGATCGCACAGATACGCAGTATTTT. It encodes CASSPPSDRTDTQYF.

The CDR3 bases are TGTGCCAGCAGCCATATAGCGGGATCCCCCTACGAGCAGTACTTC. It encodes CASSHIAGSPYEQYF. V is TRBV7-9 and J is TRBJ2-7, with 8 positions matching TRBD2. There are 15 residues in the CDR3. The germline gives CDR1 SEHNR, CDR2 FQNEAQ (reference sequence). V shed 5 bases, J shed 2 bases, and the junction held 8 bases outside the gene matches.

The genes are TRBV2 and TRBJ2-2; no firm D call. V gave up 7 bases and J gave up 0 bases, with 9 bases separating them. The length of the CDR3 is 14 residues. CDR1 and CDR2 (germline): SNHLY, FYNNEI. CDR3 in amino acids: CASKAGTNTGELFF. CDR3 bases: TGTGCCAGCAAAGCAGGCACGAACACCGGGGAGCTGTTTTTT.

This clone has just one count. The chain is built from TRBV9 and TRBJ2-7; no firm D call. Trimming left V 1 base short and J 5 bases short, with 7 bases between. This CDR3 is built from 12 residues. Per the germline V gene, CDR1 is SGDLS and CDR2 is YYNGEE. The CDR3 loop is CASSVKHHEQYF. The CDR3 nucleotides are TGTGCCAGCAGCGTAAAACACCACGAGCAGTACTTC.

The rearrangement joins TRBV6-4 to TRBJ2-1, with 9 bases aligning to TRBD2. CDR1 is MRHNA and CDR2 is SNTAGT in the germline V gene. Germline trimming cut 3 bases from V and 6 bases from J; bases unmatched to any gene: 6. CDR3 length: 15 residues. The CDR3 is CASSELAGTSNEQFF. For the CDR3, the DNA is TGTGCCAGCAGTGAACTAGCGGGTACGTCCAATGAGCAGTTCTTC.

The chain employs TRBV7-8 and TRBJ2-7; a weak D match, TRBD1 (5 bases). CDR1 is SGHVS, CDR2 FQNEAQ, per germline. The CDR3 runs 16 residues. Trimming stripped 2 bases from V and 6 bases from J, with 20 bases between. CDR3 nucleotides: TGTGCCAGCAGCTTATTGTTAGGGGATGCCTCCCTCGAGCAGTACTTC. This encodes CASSLLLGDASLEQYF. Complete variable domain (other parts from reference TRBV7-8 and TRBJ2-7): GAGVSQSPRYKVAKRGQDVALRCDPISGHVSLFWYQQALGQGPEFLTYFQNEAQLDKSGLPSDRFFAERPEGSVSTLKIQRTQQEDSAVYLCASSLLLGDASLEQYFGPGTRLTVT.

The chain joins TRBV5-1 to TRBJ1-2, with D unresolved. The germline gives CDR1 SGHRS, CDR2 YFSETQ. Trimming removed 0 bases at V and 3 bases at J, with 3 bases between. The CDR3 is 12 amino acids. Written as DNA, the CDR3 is TGCGCCAGCAGCTTGGGAGACTATGGCTACACCTTC. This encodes CASSLGDYGYTF.

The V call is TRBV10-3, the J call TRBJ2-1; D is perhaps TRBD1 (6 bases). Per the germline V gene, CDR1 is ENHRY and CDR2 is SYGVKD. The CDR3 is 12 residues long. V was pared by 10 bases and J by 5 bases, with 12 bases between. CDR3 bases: TGTGCCACCCGGGACATAGACAATGAGCAGTTCTTC. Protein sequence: CATRDIDNEQFF.

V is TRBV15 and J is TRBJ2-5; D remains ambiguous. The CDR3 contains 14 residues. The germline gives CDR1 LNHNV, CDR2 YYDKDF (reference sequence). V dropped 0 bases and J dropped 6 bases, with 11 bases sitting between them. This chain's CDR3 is CATSRDVLKKTQYF. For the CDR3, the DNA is TGTGCCACCAGCAGAGACGTACTCAAAAAGACCCAGTACTTC.

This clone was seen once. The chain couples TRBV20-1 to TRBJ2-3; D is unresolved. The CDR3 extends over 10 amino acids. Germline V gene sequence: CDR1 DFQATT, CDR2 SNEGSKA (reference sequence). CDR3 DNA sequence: TGCATTAGCAGCACAGATACGCAGTATTTT. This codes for CISSTDTQYF.

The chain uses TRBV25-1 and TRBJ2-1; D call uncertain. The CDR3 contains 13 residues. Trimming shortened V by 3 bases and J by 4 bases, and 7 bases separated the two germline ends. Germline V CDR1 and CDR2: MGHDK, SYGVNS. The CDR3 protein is CASSEYLYNEQFF. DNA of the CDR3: TGTGCCAGCAGTGAGTATCTGTACAATGAGCAGTTCTTC. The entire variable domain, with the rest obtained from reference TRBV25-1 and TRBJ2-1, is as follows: EADIYQTPRYLVIGTGKKITLECSQTMGHDKMYWYQQDPGMELHLIHYSYGVNSTEKGDLSSESTVSRIRTEHFPLTLESARPSHTSQYLCASSEYLYNEQFFGPGTRLTVL.

CDR3 nucleotides: TGTGCCAGCAGCAAAGACGGGCGGGGGGGCCTAAATGAGCAGTTCTTC. It yields the protein CASSKDGRGGLNEQFF. The chain carries TRBV21-1 and TRBJ2-1; TRBD2 was called by the table and not checked on the DNA. TRBV21-1 has pseudogene status. The CDR3 sequence is 16 residues long.

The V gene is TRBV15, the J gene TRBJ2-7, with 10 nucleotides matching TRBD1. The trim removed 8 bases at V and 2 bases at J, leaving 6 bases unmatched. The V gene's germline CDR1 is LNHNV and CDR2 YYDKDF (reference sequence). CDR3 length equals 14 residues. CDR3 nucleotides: TGTGCCACCGAGCAGGGACAGGGGACCTACGAGCAGTACTTC. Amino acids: CATEQGQGTYEQYF.